This entry features one TCR beta chain sequence. A single count supports this clone. It has no known antigen specificity. No much larger clonotype is one base removed from it; base qualities were not supplied. The data originate from a study of blood T cell repertoires in COVID-19 (dated by TCRdb to the early 2020s). About the study as a whole: Collaborator samples came from the United States, Italy and Spain and covered acute and convalescent phases of COVID-19. The prospective study material was composed of cDNA or gDNA derived from T cells, B-cell-depleted T cells, or PBMCs. Subjects who had been exposed to COVID-19, were actively infected with it, or had recovered from it provided the deeply sampled blood TCRbeta repertoires that made up the dataset. A freely available public database, intended as a resource for researchers studying the immune response to SARS-CoV-2, is where the repertoires were released. Samples came from the ongoing ImmuneRACE study (first 160 participants) plus 1,254 subjects from 6 global collaborators. Nearly every sample came with metadata listing a de-identified subject ID, COVID-19 status, age in years and sex. Where HLA class I and class II types were available, the types were taken from metadata supplied by the sample provider, not from assay-based typing. Overall study results and their limits: The amount of clinical and demographic metadata varied by source and participant and was provided uncurated.

In the germline V gene, CDR1 corresponds to MNHEY and CDR2 to SVGAGI. From cysteine to phenylalanine, the CDR3 is 11 amino acids long. Kept here is only the CDR3 DNA, which spans 33 bases and is read in frame from base 1. V loses 9 bases at its end and J loses 12 bases; junction bases beyond the gene matches: 8. The immunoSEQ Assay, a bias-controlled multiplex PCR, was used to amplify TCRbeta CDR3 regions from genomic DNA. As for the original processing: The number of nucleated cells in each sample was estimated from the amplification of reference gene primers within the assay. Sequence reads were collapsed and filtered to measure the absolute abundance of every unique TCRbeta CDR3 rearrangement. Productive Simpson clonality was computed per sample as the square root of Simpson's diversity index over productive rearrangements. As stored in TCRdb, this immuneACCESS dataset retains in-frame rearrangements with V and J assigned. A fraction of the clones does not appear; measured against another copy, unresolved V genes explain less than half of the discrepancy, and the remainder lacks a known reason. That table supplies the V and J calls and clone size; D and trimming were determined from the DNA. The sample has hundreds of thousands of clones on record, roughly 89% of them singletons. The ten largest account for about 8.2% of the sample.

At one collaborating source in Seattle, patients were enrolled during active infection and were followed longitudinally through the course of disease. Whole blood was collected in K2EDTA tubes by collaborating institutions according to the institutions' own protocols. For TCRbeta analysis, collaborator samples were shipped as frozen whole blood, as isolated PBMCs, or as DNA extracted from either sample type. This chain is built from TRBV6-5 and TRBJ2-7, and 10 junctional nucleotides match TRBD1. Sequencing used peripheral blood. This receptor was identified in a woman between 50 and 59 years old with COVID-19, enrolled during active disease. The CDR3 amino acid sequence is: CASNRDRGRYF. DNA sequence: TGTGCCAGTAACCGGGACAGGGGAAGGTACTTC.